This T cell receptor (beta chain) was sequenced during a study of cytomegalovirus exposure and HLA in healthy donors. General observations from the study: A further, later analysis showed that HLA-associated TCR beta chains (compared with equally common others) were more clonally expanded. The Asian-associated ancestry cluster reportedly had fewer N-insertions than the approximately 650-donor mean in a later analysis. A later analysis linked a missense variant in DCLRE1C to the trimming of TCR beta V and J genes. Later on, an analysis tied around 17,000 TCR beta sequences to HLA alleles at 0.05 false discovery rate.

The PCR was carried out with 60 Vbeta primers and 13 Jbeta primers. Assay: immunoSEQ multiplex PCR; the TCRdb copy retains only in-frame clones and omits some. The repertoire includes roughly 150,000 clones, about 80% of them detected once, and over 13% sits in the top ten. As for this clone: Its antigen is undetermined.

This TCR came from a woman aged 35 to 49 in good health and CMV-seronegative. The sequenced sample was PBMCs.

CDR3 residues: CASSQDGRTEAFF. In DNA, the CDR3 is TGTGCCAGCAGCCAGGATGGAAGGACTGAAGCTTTCTTT. The V and J genes are TRBV9 and TRBJ1-1; D ambiguous. The CDR3 is 13 residues long. Per the germline V gene, CDR1 is SGDLS and CDR2 is YYNGEE. Trimming pared 4 bases from V and 5 bases from J, leaving 12 bases between.